These 3 T cell receptor beta chains were all obtained from the same sample, sequenced in a study of blood T cell repertoires in COVID-19. The protocol was immunoSEQ multiplex PCR, while the TCRdb copy is restricted to in-frame clones and leaves out a portion. The table has nearly 350,000 clones, 88% seen once. Sequencing was done on a sample of peripheral blood. The origin of the receptors is a woman in her seventies with COVID-19, enrolled during active disease.

The chain carries TRBV11-2 and TRBJ1-4, with a possible D match to TRBD1 (6 bases). This CDR3 spans 15 amino acids. In germline, CDR1 is SGHAT, CDR2 FQNNGV. The V and J ends lost 5 bases and 2 bases respectively, with 12 bases between them. CDR3 sequence (DNA): TGTGCCAGCAGCCCTGCGGGGGCGACTAATGAAAAACTGTTTTTT. This sequence encodes CASSPAGATNEKLFF.

V and J are TRBV2 and TRBJ2-1; D is possibly TRBD1 (6 bases). The V end was cut by 5 bases, the J end by 2 bases, with 10 bases between. The germline V gene encodes CDR1 SNHLY and CDR2 FYNNEI. The CDR3 totals 14 residues. As DNA, the CDR3 is TGTGCCAGCAGTATAAGGGACACCTACAATGAGCAGTTCTTC. This translates into CASSIRDTYNEQFF.

The rearrangement joins TRBV19 to TRBJ1-4; D unresolved. This CDR3 is 15 amino acids long. CDR1 LNHDA and CDR2 SQIVND come from the germline V gene (reference sequence). V lost 0 bases and J 8 bases, leaving 13 bases between the germline ends. The CDR3 reads CASSIDHRVWEKLFF. DNA of the CDR3: TGTGCCAGTAGTATAGATCACCGGGTTTGGGAAAAACTGTTTTTT.